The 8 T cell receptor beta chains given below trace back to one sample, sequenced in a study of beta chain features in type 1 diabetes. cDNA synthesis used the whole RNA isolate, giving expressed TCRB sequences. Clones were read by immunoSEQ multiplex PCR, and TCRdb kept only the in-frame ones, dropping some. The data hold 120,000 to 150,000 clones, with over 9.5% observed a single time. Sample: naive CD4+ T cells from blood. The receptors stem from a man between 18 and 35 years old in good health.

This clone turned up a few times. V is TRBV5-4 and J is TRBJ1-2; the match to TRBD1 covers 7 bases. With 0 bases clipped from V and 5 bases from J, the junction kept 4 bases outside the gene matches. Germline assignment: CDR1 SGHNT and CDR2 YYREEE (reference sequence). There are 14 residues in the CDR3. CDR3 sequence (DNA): TGTGCCAGCAGCTTGGGAGGGGGCAGGTATGGCTACACCTTC. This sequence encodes CASSLGGGRYGYTF. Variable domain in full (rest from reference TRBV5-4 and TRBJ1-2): ETGVTQSPTHLIKTRGQQVTLRCSSQSGHNTVSWYQQALGQGPQFIFQYYREEENGRGNFPPRFSGLQFPNYSSELNVNALELDDSALYLCASSLGGGRYGYTFGSGTRLTVV.

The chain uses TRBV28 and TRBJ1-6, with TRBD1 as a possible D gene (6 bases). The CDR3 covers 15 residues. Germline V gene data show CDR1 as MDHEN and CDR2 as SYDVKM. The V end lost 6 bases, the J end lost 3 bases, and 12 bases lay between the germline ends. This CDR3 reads CASRMGAVYNSPLHF. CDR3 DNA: TGTGCCAGCAGGATGGGGGCTGTCTATAATTCACCCCTCCACTTT.

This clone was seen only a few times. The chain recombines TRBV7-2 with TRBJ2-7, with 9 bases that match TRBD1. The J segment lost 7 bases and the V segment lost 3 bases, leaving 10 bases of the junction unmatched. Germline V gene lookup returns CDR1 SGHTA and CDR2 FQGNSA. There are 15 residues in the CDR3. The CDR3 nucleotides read TGTGCCAGCAGCTTCGGACCGGGACAGGGCCTAGAGCAGTACTTC. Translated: CASSFGPGQGLEQYF.

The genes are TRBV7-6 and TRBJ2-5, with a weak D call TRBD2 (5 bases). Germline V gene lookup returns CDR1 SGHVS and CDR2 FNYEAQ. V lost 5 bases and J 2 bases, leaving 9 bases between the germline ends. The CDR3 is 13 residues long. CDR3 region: CASSRGRQETQYF. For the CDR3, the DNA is TGTGCCAGCAGCCGGGGTCGACAAGAGACCCAGTACTTC.

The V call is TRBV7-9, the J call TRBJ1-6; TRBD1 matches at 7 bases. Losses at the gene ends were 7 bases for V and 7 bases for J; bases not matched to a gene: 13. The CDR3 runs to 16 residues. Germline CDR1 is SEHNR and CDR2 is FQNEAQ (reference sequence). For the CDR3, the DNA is TGTGCCAGCAAGCATGAATTGGACAGGAACAATTCACCCCTCCACTTT. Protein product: CASKHELDRNNSPLHF.

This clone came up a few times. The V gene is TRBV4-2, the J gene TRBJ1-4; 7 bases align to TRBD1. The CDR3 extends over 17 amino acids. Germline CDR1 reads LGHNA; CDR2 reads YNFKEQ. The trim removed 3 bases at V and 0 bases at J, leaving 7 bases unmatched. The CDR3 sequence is CASSHMTGLPTNEKLFF. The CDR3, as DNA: TGTGCCAGCAGCCATATGACAGGGCTCCCAACTAATGAAAAACTGTTTTTT.

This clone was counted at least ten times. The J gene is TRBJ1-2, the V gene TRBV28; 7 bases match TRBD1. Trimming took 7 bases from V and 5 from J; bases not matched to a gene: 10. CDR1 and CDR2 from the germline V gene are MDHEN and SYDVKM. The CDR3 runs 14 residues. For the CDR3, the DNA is TGTGCCAGCACCCAGGGCGGGACAGTGTATGGCTACACCTTC. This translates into CASTQGGTVYGYTF.

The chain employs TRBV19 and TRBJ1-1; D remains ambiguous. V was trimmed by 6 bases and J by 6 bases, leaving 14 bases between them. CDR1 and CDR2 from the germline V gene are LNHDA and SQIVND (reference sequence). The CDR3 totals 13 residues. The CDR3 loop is CASSGVYGSEAFF. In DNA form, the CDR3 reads TGTGCCAGTAGCGGGGTCTATGGGTCTGAAGCTTTCTTT.